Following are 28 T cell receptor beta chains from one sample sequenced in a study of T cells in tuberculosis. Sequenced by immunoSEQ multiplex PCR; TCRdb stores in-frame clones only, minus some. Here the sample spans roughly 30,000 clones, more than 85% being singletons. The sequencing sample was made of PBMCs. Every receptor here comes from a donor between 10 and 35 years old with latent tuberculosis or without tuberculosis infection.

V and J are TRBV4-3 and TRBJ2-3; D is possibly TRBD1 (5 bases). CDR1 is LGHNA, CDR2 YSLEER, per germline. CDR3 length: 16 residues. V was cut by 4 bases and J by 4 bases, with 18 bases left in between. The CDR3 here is CASSPTGVGTPDTQYF. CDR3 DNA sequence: TGCGCCAGCAGCCCCACAGGCGTGGGAACCCCAGATACGCAGTATTTT.

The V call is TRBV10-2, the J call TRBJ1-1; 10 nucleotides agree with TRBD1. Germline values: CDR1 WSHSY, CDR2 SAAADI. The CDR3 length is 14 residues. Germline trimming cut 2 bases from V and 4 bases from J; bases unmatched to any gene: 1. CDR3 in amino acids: CASSERTGGTEAFF. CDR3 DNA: TGCGCCAGCAGTGAGCGGACAGGGGGCACTGAAGCTTTCTTT.

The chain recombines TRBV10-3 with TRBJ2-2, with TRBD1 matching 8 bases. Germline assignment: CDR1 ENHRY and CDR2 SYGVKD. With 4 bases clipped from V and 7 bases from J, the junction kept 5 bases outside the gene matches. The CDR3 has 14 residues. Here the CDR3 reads CAISGQGLGGELFF. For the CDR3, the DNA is TGTGCCATCAGTGGACAGGGGCTAGGCGGGGAGCTGTTTTTT.

CDR3 loop: CASSRSRDTEAFF. The CDR3 DNA is TGTGCCAGCTCAAGGTCCAGGGACACTGAAGCTTTCTTT. This chain joins TRBV18 and TRBJ1-1; weak D call: TRBD1 (5 bases). Germline-derived CDR1 and CDR2 are KGHSH and LQKENI. There are 13 residues in the CDR3. V lost 5 bases and J lost 3, with 10 bases in between.

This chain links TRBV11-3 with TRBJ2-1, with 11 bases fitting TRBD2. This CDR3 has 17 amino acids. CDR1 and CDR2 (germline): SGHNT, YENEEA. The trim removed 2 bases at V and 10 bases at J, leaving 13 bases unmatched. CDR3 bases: TGTGCCAGCAGCTTAAAAGTCCTAGCGGGGGGAGATGACGAGCAGTTCTTC. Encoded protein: CASSLKVLAGGDDEQFF.

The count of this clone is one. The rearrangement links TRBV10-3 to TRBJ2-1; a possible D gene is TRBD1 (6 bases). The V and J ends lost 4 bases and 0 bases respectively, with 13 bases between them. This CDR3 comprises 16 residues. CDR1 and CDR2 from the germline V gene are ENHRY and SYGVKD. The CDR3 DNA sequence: TGTGCCATCAGTGCCCGACAGGAGAGCTCCTACAATGAGCAGTTCTTC. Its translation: CAISARQESSYNEQFF.

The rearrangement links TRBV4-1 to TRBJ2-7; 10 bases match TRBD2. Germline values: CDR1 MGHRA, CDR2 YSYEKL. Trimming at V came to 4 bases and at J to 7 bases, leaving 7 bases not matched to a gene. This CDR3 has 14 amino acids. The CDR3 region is CASSRSGRNSEQYF. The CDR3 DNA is TGCGCCAGCAGCCGTAGCGGGAGGAACAGTGAGCAGTACTTC.

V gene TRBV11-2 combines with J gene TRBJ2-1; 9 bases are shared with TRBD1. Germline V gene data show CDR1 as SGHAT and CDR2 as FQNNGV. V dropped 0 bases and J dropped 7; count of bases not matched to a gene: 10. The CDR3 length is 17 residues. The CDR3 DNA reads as TGTGCCAGCAGCTTAGATTTAGGGACAGGGTCGTTGAATGAGCAGTTCTTC. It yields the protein CASSLDLGTGSLNEQFF.

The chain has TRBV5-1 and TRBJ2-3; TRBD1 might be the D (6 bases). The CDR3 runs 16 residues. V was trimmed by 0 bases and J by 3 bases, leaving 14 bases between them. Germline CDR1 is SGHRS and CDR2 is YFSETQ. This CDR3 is CASSLDGAQGTDTQYF. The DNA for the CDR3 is TGCGCCAGCAGCTTGGACGGGGCGCAGGGGACAGATACGCAGTATTTT.

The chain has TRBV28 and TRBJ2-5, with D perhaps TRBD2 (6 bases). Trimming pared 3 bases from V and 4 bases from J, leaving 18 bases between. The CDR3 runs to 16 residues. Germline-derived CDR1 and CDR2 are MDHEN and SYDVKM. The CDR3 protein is CASSFGGAGPGETQYF. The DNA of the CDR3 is TGTGCCAGCAGTTTTGGCGGGGCGGGGCCGGGAGAGACCCAGTACTTC.

Here the CDR3 reads CASSDQGADTGELFF. The DNA of the CDR3 is TGTGCCAGCAGCGATCAGGGGGCAGACACCGGGGAGCTGTTTTTT. This chain links TRBV7-3 with TRBJ2-2; 8 nucleotides align to TRBD1. CDR1 and CDR2 (germline): SGHTA, FQGTGA. CDR3 size: 15 residues. Trimming at V came to 5 bases and at J to 3 bases, leaving 5 bases not matched to a gene.

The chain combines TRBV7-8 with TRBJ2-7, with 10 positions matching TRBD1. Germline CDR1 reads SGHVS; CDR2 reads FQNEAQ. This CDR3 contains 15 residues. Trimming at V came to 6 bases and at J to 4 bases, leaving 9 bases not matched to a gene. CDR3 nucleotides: TGTGCCAGCAGTCTAGCGGCGGGACAGGGGTACGAGCAGTACTTC. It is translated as CASSLAAGQGYEQYF.

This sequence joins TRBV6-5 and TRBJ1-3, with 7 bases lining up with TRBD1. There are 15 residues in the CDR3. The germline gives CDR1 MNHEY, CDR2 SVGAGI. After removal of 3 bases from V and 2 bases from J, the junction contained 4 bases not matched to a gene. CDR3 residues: CASSYMGQPGNTIYF. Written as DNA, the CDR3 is TGTGCCAGCAGTTATATGGGACAGCCTGGAAACACCATATATTTT.

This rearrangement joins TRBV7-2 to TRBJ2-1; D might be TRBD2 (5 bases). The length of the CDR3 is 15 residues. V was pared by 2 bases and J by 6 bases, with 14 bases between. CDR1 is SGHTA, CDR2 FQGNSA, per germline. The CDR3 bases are TGTGCCAGCAGCTTAACCTCAACTAGTTCCAATGAGCAGTTCTTC. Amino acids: CASSLTSTSSNEQFF.

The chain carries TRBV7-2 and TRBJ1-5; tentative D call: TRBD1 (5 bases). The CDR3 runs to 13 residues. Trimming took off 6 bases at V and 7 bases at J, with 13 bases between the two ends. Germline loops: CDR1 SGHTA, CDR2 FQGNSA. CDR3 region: CASSSRQGQPQHF. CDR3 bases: TGTGCCAGCAGTTCAAGGCAGGGACAGCCCCAGCATTTT.

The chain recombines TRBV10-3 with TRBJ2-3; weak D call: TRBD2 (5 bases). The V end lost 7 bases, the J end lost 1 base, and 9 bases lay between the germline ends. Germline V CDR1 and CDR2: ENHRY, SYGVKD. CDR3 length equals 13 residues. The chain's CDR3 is CAITGGGTDTQYF. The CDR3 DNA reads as TGTGCCATCACAGGAGGTGGCACAGATACGCAGTATTTT.

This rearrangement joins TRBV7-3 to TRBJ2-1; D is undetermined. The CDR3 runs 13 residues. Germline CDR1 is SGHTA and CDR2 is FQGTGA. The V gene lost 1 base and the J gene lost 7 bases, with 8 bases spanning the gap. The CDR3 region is CASSLSSWNEQFF. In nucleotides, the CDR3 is TGTGCCAGCAGCTTAAGTAGTTGGAATGAGCAGTTCTTC.

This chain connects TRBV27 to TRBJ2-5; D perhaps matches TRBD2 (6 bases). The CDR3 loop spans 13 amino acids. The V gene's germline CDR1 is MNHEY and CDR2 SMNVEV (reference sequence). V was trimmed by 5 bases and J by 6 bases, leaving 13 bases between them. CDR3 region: CASSGGNLKTQYF. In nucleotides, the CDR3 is TGTGCCAGCAGTGGCGGGAATCTGAAGACCCAGTACTTC.

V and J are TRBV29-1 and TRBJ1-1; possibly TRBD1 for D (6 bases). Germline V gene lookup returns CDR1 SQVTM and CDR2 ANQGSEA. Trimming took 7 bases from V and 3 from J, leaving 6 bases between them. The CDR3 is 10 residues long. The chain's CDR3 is CSAGDTEAFF. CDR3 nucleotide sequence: TGCAGCGCAGGGGACACTGAAGCTTTCTTT.

This CDR3 is CATSRDGVGSGGDNEQFF. In DNA form, the CDR3 reads TGTGCCACCAGCAGAGATGGAGTAGGTAGCGGGGGGGACAATGAGCAGTTCTTC. V gene TRBV15 combines with J gene TRBJ2-1; 11 bases are a match to TRBD2. CDR1 is LNHNV and CDR2 is YYDKDF in the germline V gene (reference sequence). The CDR3 is 18 amino acids. The ends lost 0 bases at V and 5 bases at J; junction bases unmatched: 9. Variable domain in full (rest from reference TRBV15 and TRBJ2-1): DAMVIQNPRYQVTQFGKPVTLSCSQTLNHNVMYWYQQKSSQAPKLLFHYYDKDFNNEADTPDNFQSRRPNTSFCFLDIRSPGLGDTAMYLCATSRDGVGSGGDNEQFFGPGTRLTVL.

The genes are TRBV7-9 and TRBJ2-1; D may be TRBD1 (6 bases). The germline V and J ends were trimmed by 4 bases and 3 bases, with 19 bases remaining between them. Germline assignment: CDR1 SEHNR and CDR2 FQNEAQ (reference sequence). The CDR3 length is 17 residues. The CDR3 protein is CASSYPRDRKDYNEQFF. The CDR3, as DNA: TGTGCCAGCAGCTACCCCCGAGACAGGAAAGACTACAATGAGCAGTTCTTC. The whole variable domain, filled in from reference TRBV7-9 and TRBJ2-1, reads DTGVSQNPRHKITKRGQNVTFRCDPISEHNRLYWYRQTLGQGPEFLTYFQNEAQLEKSRLLSDRFSAERPKGSFSTLEIQRTEQGDSAMYLCASSYPRDRKDYNEQFFGPGTRLTVL.

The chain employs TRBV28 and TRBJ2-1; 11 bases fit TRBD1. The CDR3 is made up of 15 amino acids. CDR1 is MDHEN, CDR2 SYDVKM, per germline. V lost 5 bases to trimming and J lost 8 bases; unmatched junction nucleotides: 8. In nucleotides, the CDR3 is TGTGCCAGCAGTCCGACGGGACAGGGGGTCGATGAGCAGTTCTTC. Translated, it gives CASSPTGQGVDEQFF.

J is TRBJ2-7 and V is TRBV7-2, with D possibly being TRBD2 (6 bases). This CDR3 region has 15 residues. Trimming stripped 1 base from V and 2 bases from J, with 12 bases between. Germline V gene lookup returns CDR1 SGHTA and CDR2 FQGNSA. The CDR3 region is CASSLDVSGTYEQYF. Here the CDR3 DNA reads TGTGCCAGCAGCTTAGACGTTAGCGGCACCTACGAGCAGTACTTC.

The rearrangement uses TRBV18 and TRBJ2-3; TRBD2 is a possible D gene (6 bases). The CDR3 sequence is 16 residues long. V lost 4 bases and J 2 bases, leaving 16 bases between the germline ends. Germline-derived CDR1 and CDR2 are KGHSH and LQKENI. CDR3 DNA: TGTGCCAGCTCACTCGGACGGGGGAGACCCACAGATACGCAGTATTTT. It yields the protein CASSLGRGRPTDTQYF.

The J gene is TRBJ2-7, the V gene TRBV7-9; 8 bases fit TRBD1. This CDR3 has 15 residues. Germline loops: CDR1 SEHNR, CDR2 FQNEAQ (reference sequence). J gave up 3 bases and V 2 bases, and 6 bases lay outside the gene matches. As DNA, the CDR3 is TGTGCCAGCAGCTTACGGACAGGGCGGATCTACGAGCAGTACTTC. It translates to CASSLRTGRIYEQYF. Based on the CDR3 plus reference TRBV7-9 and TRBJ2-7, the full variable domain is DTGVSQNPRHKITKRGQNVTFRCDPISEHNRLYWYRQTLGQGPEFLTYFQNEAQLEKSRLLSDRFSAERPKGSFSTLEIQRTEQGDSAMYLCASSLRTGRIYEQYFGPGTRLTVT.

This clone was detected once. CDR3 nucleotides: TGTGCCAGCAGCACCCTAGCGGGAGGCTACAATGAGCAGTTCTTC. Translating it yields CASSTLAGGYNEQFF. The chain links TRBV27 to TRBJ2-1; 11 nucleotides agree with TRBD2. Germline lookup yields CDR1 MNHEY and CDR2 SMNVEV (reference sequence). Germline trimming cut 6 bases from V and 3 bases from J; bases unmatched to any gene: 4. The CDR3 runs 15 residues.

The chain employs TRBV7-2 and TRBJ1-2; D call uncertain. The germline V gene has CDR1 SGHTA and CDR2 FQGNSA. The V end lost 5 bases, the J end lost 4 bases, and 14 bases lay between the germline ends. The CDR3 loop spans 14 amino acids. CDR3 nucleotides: TGTGCCAGCAGCAGCTACAAGGAGGGCTATGGCTACACCTTC. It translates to CASSSYKEGYGYTF.

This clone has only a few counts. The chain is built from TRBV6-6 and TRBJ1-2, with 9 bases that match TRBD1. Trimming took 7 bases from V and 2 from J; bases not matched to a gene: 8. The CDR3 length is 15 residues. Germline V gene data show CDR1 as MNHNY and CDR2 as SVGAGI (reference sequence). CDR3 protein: CASTEQGALNYGYTF. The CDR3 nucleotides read TGTGCCAGCACAGAACAGGGGGCGTTAAACTATGGCTACACCTTC.